This T cell receptor beta chain was found in a study of blood T cell repertoires in COVID-19 (dated by TCRdb to the early 2020s). As for the study more broadly: Samples from collaborators originated in the United States, Italy and Spain and spanned both the acute and convalescent phases of COVID-19. The prospective study material was composed of cDNA or gDNA derived from T cells, B-cell-depleted T cells, or PBMCs. Deeply sampled blood TCRbeta repertoires from subjects exposed to, actively infected with, or recovered from COVID-19 were included in the dataset. The repertoires were released in a freely available public database meant as a resource for research on the immune response to SARS-CoV-2. Samples were obtained from the ongoing ImmuneRACE study (first 160 participants) and from over 1,000 subjects provided by 6 global collaborators. A de-identified subject ID, COVID-19 status, age in years and sex were almost always included in the sample metadata. Where available, HLA class I and class II types were obtained from metadata supplied by the sample provider rather than from assay-based typing.

TCRbeta CDR3 regions were amplified from genomic DNA using the immunoSEQ Assay, a bias-controlled multiplex PCR. As for how the authors treated the data: The number of nucleated cells in each sample was estimated by amplification of reference gene primers within the assay. To quantify the absolute abundance of each unique TCRbeta CDR3 rearrangement, sequence reads were collapsed and filtered. Productive Simpson clonality was computed per sample as the square root of Simpson's diversity index over productive rearrangements. The table comes from immuneACCESS by way of TCRdb, which keeps in-frame sequences with V and J called. Part of the clones is missing from these tables; in studies checked, under half for an unresolved V gene and the rest for unknown reasons. The V and J calls and clone size come from that table; D and trimming were worked out from the DNA. A total of around 88,000 clones appear in this sample, 65% to 85% of them only once. Roughly 10% of the sample lies in the top ten.

Details on this clone: The antigen this receptor binds is unknown. Base qualities are missing; no much larger clone stands one base away.

The collaborating institutions used their own protocols to collect whole blood in K2EDTA tubes. For TCRbeta analysis, collaborator samples were shipped as frozen whole blood, as isolated PBMCs, or as DNA extracted from either sample type. Results the study describes overall, beyond this receptor: The quantity of clinical and demographic metadata differed by source and by participant and was supplied without curation.

Here V drops 5 bases and J drops 6 bases, and the junction holds 7 bases not matched to any gene. CDR1 and CDR2 were assigned from the germline V gene as SNHLY and FYNNEI. Reading from cysteine to phenylalanine, the CDR3 counts 14 amino acids. Of all the DNA, just the CDR3 is kept, 42 bases in frame from base 1. This receptor was obtained from a woman of 80 years or more with acute or convalescent COVID-19. The V gene is TRBV2 and the J gene is TRBJ1-2; TRBD1 matches 9 bases in the middle. The source material was peripheral blood. This receptor has the CDR3 CASSTGQGIDGYTF. The sequenced DNA: TGTGCCAGCAGTACGGGACAGGGTATCGATGGCTACACCTTC.